Given below is one TCR beta chain in context. The antigen remains undetermined. Collection occurred without any documented infections or immune events in donors. The CDR3 is 13 amino acids. Per germline, CDR1 LNHDA and CDR2 SQIVND (reference sequence). Trimming stripped 5 bases from V and 0 bases from J, with 5 bases between. These data come from a study of identifying expanded T cells in peripheral blood. Regarding the study as a whole: Clone count variance between roughly 2-week samples rose with total template count. Around 1.2 clones differed between technical replicates, versus approximately 17 and 20 over time.

TCRdb's table, derived via immunoSEQ multiplex PCR, lists solely in-frame clones and lacks some. The sample records roughly 86,000 clones, more than 75% being singletons. This receptor was obtained from a person between 18 and 75 years old in good health. The sample comprised blood. The chain recombines TRBV19 with TRBJ2-4; no clear D gene. The CDR3 coding sequence is TGTGCCAGTAGTCTTCTAGCCAAAAACATTCAGTACTTC. This sequence encodes CASSLLAKNIQYF. Full variable domain (missing parts from reference TRBV19 and TRBJ2-4): DGGITQSPKYLFRKEGQNVTLSCEQNLNHDAMYWYRQDPGQGLRLIYYSQIVNDFQKGDIAEGYSVSREKKESFPLTVTSAQKNPTAFYLCASSLLAKNIQYFGAGTRLSVL.